Each of the 15 T cell receptor beta chains below was sequenced from the same sample in a study of graft-versus-host responses after intestinal transplantation. TCRdb's table, derived via immunoSEQ multiplex PCR, lists solely in-frame clones and lacks some. Of 12,000 or so clones listed, around 83% are singletons. Specimen: PBMCs, collected 494 days after intestinal transplant. The origin of the receptors is a human patient who received an intestinal transplant, so some T cells may come from the graft donor.

CDR3 region: CASSGSESRGVLTF. The CDR3 coding sequence is TGTGCCAGCAGCGGTTCCGAAAGTCGGGGCGTCCTGACTTTC. The chain joins TRBV9 to TRBJ2-6, with a tentative D call TRBD2 (5 bases). CDR1 is SGDLS and CDR2 is YYNGEE in the germline V gene. V lost 3 bases to trimming and J lost 12 bases, with 16 bases between them. The CDR3 runs 14 residues.

The V and J genes are TRBV5-5 and TRBJ2-5; no definite D call. CDR1 and CDR2 from the germline V gene are SGHKS and YYEKEE (reference sequence). There are 14 residues in the CDR3. Trimming removed 0 bases from V and 1 base from J, with 7 bases in between. CDR3: CASSLGDAQETQYF. DNA for the CDR3: TGTGCCAGCAGCTTGGGTGACGCCCAAGAGACCCAGTACTTC.

This clone was seen only once. This rearrangement joins TRBV6-6 to TRBJ1-4; D unresolved. The germline CDR1 and CDR2 sequences are MNHNY and SVGAGI (reference sequence). Trimming shortened V by 2 bases and J by 2 bases, and 6 bases separated the two germline ends. The CDR3 runs to 14 residues. The CDR3 nucleotides are TGTGCCAGCAGTTACAGGGTCACTAATGAAAAACTGTTTTTT. It yields the protein CASSYRVTNEKLFF.

The V call is TRBV19, the J call TRBJ2-3, with 9 bases identical to TRBD2. With V trimmed by 4 bases and J by 6 bases, 2 bases remained unmatched. The CDR3 runs 13 residues. Per the germline V gene, CDR1 is LNHDA and CDR2 is SQIVND (reference sequence). CDR3 region: CASSTGLADTQYF. CDR3 DNA: TGTGCCAGTAGTACAGGACTAGCGGATACGCAGTATTTT.

J is TRBJ2-1 and V is TRBV27, with D hard to call. This CDR3 has 13 residues. Per germline, CDR1 MNHEY and CDR2 SMNVEV (reference sequence). Trimming removed 4 bases from V and 4 bases from J, with 8 bases in between. CDR3 in DNA: TGTGCCAGCAGTTCTTCACTGTACAATGAGCAGTTCTTC. Protein: CASSSSLYNEQFF.

This clone was picked up a small number of times. The CDR3 is CASTVVTGSNQPQHF. The CDR3 DNA reads TGTGCCAGTACTGTCGTCACAGGTAGCAATCAGCCCCAGCATTTT. This chain connects TRBV19 to TRBJ1-5; weak D call: TRBD1 (5 bases). Germline CDR1 is LNHDA and CDR2 is SQIVND (reference sequence). The V and J ends lost 7 bases and 0 bases respectively, with 13 bases between them. The CDR3 is made up of 15 amino acids.

The chain combines TRBV27 with TRBJ2-5; 11 nucleotides match TRBD2. Gene TRBJ2-7 matches the end of the DNA better, so the J call may be wrong. This CDR3 region has 16 residues. Germline V gene data show CDR1 as MNHEY and CDR2 as SMNVEV (reference sequence). Written as DNA, the CDR3 is TGTGCCACCTCCGGGACTAGCGGTAAGATAGCCTACGAGCAGTACTTC. Translation: CATSGTSGKIAYEQYF.

This clone was picked up one time. V usage is TRBV2 and J usage is TRBJ1-5; D is unclear. In germline, CDR1 is SNHLY, CDR2 FYNNEI. The CDR3 has 13 residues. The V and J ends lost 4 bases and 3 bases respectively, with 7 bases between them. DNA of the CDR3: TGTGCCAGCAGTGGGGATAACAATCAGCCCCAGCATTTT. Encoded protein: CASSGDNNQPQHF. Using reference TRBV2 and TRBJ1-5 for the parts outside the CDR3, the full variable domain is EPEVTQTPSHQVTQMGQEVILRCVPISNHLYFYWYRQILGQKVEFLVSFYNNEISEKSEIFDDQFSVERPDGSNFTLKIRSTKLEDSAMYFCASSGDNNQPQHFGDGTRLSIL.

This chain links TRBV5-5 with TRBJ2-1; 9 bases are a match to TRBD1. Germline V gene sequence: CDR1 SGHKS, CDR2 YYEKEE (reference sequence). Trimming at V came to 4 bases and at J to 4 bases, leaving 3 bases not matched to a gene. The length of the CDR3 is 14 residues. CDR3 coding DNA: TGTGCCAGCAGCGCGGGACAGGGTTACAATGAGCAGTTCTTC. It specifies CASSAGQGYNEQFF.

The chain links TRBV6-5 to TRBJ2-2, with a tentative D call TRBD1 (6 bases). V was cut by 4 bases and J by 7 bases, with 13 bases left in between. CDR1 is MNHEY, CDR2 SVGAGI, per germline. This CDR3 region has 14 residues. CDR3 amino acids: CASSLQGSDGELFF. CDR3 coding DNA: TGTGCCAGCAGTTTACAGGGATCGGACGGGGAGCTGTTTTTT.

The chain carries TRBV27 and TRBJ2-1; 7 bases are shared with TRBD2. V shed 5 bases, J shed 0 bases, and the junction held 7 bases outside the gene matches. The germline V gene encodes CDR1 MNHEY and CDR2 SMNVEV (reference sequence). CDR3 length equals 16 residues. The CDR3 loop is CASSTRTRSSYNEQFF. In DNA, the CDR3 is TGTGCCAGCAGTACCCGGACTAGGAGCTCCTACAATGAGCAGTTCTTC.

V and J are TRBV7-6 and TRBJ2-6; a weak D match, TRBD1 (6 bases). From germline, CDR1 is SGHVS and CDR2 FNYEAQ. The CDR3 consists of 16 residues. V lost 0 bases and J lost 4, with 10 bases in between. The CDR3 is CASSLAYRAGANVLTF. CDR3 bases: TGTGCCAGCAGCTTAGCCTACAGGGCCGGGGCCAACGTCCTGACTTTC.

This rearrangement joins TRBV30 to TRBJ2-2; D uncertain. The CDR3 consists of 13 residues. Germline V lookup: CDR1 GTSNPN, CDR2 SVGIG (reference sequence). The V gene lost 0 bases and the J gene lost 5 bases, with 7 bases spanning the gap. This CDR3 is CAWSVLQTGELFF. CDR3 nucleotide sequence: TGTGCCTGGAGTGTACTGCAGACCGGGGAGCTGTTTTTT.

V gene TRBV5-1 combines with J gene TRBJ2-2; 9 bases are shared with TRBD1. This CDR3 contains 15 residues. The ends lost 5 bases at V and 3 bases at J; junction bases unmatched: 5. The germline gives CDR1 SGHRS, CDR2 YFSETQ. DNA for the CDR3: TGCGCCAGCAGACGGACAGGGGAGGACACCGGGGAGCTGTTTTTT. Translating gives CASRRTGEDTGELFF. The full variable domain, completed using reference TRBV5-1 and TRBJ2-2, is KAGVTQTPRYLIKTRGQQVTLSCSPISGHRSVSWYQQTPGQGLQFLFEYFSETQRNKGNFPGRFSGRQFSNSRSEMNVSTLELGDSALYLCASRRTGEDTGELFFGEGSRLTVL.

This clone has a handful of counts. The chain recombines TRBV6-1 with TRBJ2-3; 7 nucleotides match TRBD1. The CDR3 is made up of 13 amino acids. V trimming: 2 bases; J trimming: 4 bases; junction bases outside the gene matches: 0. CDR1 and CDR2 (germline): MNHNS, SASEGT. As DNA, the CDR3 is TGTGCCAGCAGTGAACAGGGGGCAGATACGCAGTATTTT. Protein sequence: CASSEQGADTQYF.